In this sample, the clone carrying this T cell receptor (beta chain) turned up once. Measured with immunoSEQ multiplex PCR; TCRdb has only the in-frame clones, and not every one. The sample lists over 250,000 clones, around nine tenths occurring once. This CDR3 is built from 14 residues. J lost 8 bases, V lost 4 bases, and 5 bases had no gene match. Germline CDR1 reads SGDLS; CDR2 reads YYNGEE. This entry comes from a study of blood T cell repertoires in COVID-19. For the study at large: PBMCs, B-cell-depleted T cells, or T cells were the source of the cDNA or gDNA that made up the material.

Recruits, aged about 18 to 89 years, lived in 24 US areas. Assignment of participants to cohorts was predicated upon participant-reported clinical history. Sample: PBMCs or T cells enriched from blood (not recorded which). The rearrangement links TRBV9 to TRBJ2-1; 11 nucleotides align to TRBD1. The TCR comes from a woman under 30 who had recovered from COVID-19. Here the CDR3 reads CASSRGQGDHEQFF. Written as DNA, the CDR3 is TGTGCCAGCAGCCGGGGACAGGGGGACCATGAGCAGTTCTTC.